This TCR beta chain comes out of a study of blood T cell repertoires in COVID-19. Looking at the study overall: The United States, Italy and Spain were the sources of the acute and convalescent COVID-19 samples. Nucleic acid was either cDNA or gDNA, and it came from T cells, B-cell-depleted T cells, or PBMCs.

Under the authors' procedure: It was from reference gene primer amplification that nucleated cell counts were estimated. Assay: immunoSEQ multiplex PCR; the TCRdb copy retains only in-frame clones and omits some. V and J calls and clone size come straight from that table; D and trimming were deduced from the DNA. Seen here are 25,000 to 30,000 clones, about 80% observed once, and the top ten hold less than 50%. This clone was detected only a few times. The germline V gene encodes CDR1 SGHDT and CDR2 YYEEEE. The CDR3 runs 17 residues. Trimming removed 0 bases from V and 2 bases from J; junction bases left unmatched: 10.

The sequenced sample was peripheral blood. The genes are TRBV5-6 and TRBJ1-2, with 7 bases matching TRBD1. The receptor was derived from a man aged 65-85 years with acute or convalescent COVID-19. DNA of the CDR3: TGTGCCAGCAGCTTGGAAGGCGGGACAGAATTAAACTATGGCTACACCTTC. Translated, it gives CASSLEGGTELNYGYTF. The full variable domain, completed using reference TRBV5-6 and TRBJ1-2, is DAGVTQSPTHLIKTRGQQVTLRCSPKSGHDTVSWYQQALGQGPQFIFQYYEEEERQRGNFPDRFSGHQFPNYSSELNVNALLLGDSALYLCASSLEGGTELNYGYTFGSGTRLTVV.